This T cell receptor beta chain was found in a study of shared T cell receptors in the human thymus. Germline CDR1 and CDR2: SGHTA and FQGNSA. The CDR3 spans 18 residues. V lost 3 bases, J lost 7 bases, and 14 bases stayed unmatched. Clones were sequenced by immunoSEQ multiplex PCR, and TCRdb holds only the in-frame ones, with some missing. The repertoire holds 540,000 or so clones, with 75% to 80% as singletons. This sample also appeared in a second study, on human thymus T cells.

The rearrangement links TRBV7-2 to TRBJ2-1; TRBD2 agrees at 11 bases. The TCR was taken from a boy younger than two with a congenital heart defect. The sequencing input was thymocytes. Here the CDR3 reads CASSFPIHLAGGGNEQFF. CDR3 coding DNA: TGTGCCAGCAGCTTCCCTATTCATCTAGCGGGAGGAGGGAATGAGCAGTTCTTC.